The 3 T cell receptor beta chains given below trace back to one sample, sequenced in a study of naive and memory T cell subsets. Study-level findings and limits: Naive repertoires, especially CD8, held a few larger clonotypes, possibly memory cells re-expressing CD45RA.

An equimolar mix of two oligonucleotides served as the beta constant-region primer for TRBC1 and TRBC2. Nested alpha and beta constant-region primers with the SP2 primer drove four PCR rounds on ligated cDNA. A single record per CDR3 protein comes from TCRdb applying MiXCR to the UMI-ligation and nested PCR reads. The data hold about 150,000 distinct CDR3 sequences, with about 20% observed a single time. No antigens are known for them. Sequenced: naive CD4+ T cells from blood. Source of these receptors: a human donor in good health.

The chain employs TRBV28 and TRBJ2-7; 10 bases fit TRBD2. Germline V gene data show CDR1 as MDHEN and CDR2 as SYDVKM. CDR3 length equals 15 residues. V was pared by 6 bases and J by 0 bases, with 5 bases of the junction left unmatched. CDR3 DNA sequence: TGTGCCAGCAGCCCACTAGCGGGAAGCTCCTACGAGCAGTACTTC. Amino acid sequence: CASSPLAGSSYEQYF.

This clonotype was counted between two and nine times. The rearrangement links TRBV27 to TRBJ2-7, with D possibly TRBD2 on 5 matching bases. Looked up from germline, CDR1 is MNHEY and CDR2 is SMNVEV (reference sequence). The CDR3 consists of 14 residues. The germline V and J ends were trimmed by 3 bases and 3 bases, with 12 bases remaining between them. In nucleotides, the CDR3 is TGTGCCAGCAGTTTGGCGGCGGGCCACTACGAGCAGTACTTC. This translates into CASSLAAGHYEQYF.

In nucleotides, the CDR3 is TGCAGTGCTCCCGACAGGGCGAACACCGGGGAGCTGTTTTTT. Protein sequence: CSAPDRANTGELFF. The chain joins TRBV20-1 to TRBJ2-2, with TRBD1 matching over 7 bases. V was pared by 5 bases and J by 0 bases, with 3 bases of the junction left unmatched. The V gene's germline CDR1 is DFQATT and CDR2 SNEGSKA (reference sequence). This CDR3 region has 14 residues.